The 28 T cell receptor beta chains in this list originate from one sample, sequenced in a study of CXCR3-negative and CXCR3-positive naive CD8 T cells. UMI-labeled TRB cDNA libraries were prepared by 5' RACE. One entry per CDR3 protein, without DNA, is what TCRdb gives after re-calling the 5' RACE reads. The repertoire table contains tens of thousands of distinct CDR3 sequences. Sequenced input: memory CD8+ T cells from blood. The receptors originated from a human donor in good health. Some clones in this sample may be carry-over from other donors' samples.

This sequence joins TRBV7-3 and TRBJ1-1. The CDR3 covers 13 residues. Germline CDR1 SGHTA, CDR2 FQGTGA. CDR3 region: CASSLGGGTEAFF.

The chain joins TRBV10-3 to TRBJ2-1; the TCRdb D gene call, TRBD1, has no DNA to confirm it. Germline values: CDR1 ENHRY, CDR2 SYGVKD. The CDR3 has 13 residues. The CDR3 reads CAITGGRYNEQSF.

CDR3 protein: CASSHSEANEQFF. This chain links TRBV7-9 with TRBJ2-1; as DNA is missing, the TRBD2 call by TCRdb cannot be tested. Germline CDR1 reads SEHNR; CDR2 reads FQNEAQ (reference sequence). CDR3 size: 13 residues.

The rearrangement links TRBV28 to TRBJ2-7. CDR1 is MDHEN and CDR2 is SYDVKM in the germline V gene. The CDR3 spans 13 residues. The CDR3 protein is CASRPLGAHEQYF.

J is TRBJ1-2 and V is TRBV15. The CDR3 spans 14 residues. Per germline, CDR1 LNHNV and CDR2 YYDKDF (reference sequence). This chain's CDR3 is CATSRDRPISGYTF.

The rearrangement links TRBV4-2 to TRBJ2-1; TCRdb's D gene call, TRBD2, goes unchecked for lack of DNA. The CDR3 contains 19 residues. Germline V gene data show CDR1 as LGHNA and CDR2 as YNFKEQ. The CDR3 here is CASSQDLGLGYSAGNEQFF.

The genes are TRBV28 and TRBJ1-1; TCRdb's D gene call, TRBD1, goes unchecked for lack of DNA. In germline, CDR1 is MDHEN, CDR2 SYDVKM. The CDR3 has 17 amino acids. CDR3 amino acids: CASSLPLTGTGDTEAFF.

The chain's CDR3 is CASSLRGGYTGNEQFF. V is TRBV7-6 and J is TRBJ2-1; the TCRdb D gene call, TRBD1, has no DNA to confirm it. The germline gives CDR1 SGHVS, CDR2 FNYEAQ. The CDR3 covers 16 residues.

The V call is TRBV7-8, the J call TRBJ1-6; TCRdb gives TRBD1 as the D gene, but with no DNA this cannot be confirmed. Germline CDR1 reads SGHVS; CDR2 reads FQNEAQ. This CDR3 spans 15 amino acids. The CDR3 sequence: CASSPGTGEISPLHF.

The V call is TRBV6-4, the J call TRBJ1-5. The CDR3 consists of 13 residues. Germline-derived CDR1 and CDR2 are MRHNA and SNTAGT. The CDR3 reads CASSAAENQPQHF.

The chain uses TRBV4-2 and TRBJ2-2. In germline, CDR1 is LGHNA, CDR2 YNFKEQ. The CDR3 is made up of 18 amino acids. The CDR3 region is CASSQDTVTVLNTGELFF.

The CDR3 protein is CASSDPGQGFQPQHF. The chain combines TRBV6-1 with TRBJ1-5; TCRdb designates TRBD1, a call that cannot be tested without DNA. This CDR3 is built from 15 residues. Germline CDR1 reads MNHNS; CDR2 reads SASEGT.

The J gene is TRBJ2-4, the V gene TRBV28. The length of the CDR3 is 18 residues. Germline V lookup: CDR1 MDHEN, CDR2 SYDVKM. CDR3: CASGRDWDVSIAKNIQYF.

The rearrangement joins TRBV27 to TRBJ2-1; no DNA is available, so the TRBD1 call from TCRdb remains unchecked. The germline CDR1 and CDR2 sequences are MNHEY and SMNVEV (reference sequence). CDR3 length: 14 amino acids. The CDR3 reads CASSSGGIYNEQFF.

CDR3 residues: CASSPPAGTTGNTIYF. The V gene is TRBV18, the J gene TRBJ1-3; the TRBD1 assignment by TCRdb is unverifiable without DNA. Germline CDR1 reads KGHSH; CDR2 reads LQKENI. The CDR3 covers 16 residues.

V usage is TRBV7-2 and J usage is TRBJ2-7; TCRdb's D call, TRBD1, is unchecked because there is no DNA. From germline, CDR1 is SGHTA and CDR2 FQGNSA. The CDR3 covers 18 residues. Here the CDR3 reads CASSSQADSTEITYEQYF.

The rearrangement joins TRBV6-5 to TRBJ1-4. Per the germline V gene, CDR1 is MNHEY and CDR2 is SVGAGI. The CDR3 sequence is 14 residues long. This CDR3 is CASSYSEGYEKLFF.

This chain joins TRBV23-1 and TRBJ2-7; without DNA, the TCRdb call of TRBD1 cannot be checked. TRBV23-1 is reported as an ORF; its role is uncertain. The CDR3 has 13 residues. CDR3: CASSHGHSYEQYF.

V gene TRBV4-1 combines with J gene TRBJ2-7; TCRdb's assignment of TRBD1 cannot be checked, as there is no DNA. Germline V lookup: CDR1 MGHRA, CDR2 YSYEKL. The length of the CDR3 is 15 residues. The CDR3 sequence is CASSQVGTDSYEQYF.

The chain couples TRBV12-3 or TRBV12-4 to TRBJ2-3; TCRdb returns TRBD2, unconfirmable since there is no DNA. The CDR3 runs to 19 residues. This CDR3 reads CASSFEPLAGETSTDTQYF.

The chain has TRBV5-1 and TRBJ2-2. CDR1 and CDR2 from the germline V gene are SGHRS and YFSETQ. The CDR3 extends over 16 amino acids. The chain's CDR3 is CASSLLFPLDTGELFF.

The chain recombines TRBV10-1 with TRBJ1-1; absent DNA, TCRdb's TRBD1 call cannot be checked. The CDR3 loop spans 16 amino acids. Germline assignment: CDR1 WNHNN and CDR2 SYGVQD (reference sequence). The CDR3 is CASNHIQGSPGTEAFF.

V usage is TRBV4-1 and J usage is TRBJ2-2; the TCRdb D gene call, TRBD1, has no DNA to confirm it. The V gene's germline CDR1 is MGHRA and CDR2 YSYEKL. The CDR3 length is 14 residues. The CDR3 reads CASSAGGVTGELFF.

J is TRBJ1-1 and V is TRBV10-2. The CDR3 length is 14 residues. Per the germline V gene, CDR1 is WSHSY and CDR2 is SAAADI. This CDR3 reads CASSESTGISLAFF.

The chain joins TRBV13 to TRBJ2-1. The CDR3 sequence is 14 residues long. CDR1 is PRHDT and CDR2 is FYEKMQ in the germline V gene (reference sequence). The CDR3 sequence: CASSPSQASNEQFF.

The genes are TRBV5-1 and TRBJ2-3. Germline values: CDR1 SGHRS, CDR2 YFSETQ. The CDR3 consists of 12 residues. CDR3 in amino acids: CASSLAADTQYF.

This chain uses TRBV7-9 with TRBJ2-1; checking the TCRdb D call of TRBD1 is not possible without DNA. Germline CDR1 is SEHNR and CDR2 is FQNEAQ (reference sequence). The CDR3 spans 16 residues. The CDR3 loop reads CASSLLGGDPYNEQFF.

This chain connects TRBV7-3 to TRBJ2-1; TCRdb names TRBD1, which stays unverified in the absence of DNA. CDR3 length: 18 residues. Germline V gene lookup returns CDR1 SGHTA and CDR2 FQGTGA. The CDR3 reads CASSPTLAGAFGAYEQFF.